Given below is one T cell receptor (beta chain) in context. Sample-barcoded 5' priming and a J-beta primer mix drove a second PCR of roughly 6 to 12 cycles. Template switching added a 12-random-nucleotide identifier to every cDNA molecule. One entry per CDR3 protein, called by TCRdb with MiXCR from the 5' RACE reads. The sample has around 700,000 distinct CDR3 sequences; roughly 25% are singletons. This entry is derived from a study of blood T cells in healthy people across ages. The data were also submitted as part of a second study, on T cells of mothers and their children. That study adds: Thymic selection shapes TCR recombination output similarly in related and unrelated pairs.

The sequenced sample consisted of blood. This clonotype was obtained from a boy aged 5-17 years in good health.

As DNA, the CDR3 is TGTGCCAGCTCACCACCGACTCTAAGTCGGGCCTTCCCGTTTGAAGAGACCCAGTACTTC. This sequence encodes CASSPPTLSRAFPFEETQYF. The chain carries TRBV18 and TRBJ2-5; D is uncertain. The CDR3 sequence is 20 residues long. Trimming took off 0 bases at V and 3 bases at J, with 26 bases between the two ends. In germline, CDR1 is KGHSH, CDR2 LQKENI. The whole variable domain, remainder taken from reference TRBV18 and TRBJ2-5, is NAGVMQNPRHLVRRRGQEARLRCSPMKGHSHVYWYRQLPEEGLKFMVYLQKENIIDESGMPKERFSAEFPKEGPSILRIQQVVRGDSAAYFCASSPPTLSRAFPFEETQYFGPGTRLLVL.